These 10 T cell receptor beta chains share one sample of origin, sequenced in a study of early T cells in non-severe SARS-CoV-2 infection. MiXCR, applied by TCRdb to the 5' RACE reads, yields one record per CDR3 protein. The sample lists tens of thousands of distinct CDR3 sequences, approximately 7.2% occurring once. The sequencing used whole blood, collected at baseline. These receptors all stem from an adult who was a healthcare worker with PCR-confirmed SARS-CoV-2 infection or an uninfected control (not recorded which).

This clonotype was counted only a few times. The chain has TRBV6-2 or TRBV6-3 and TRBJ2-3, with D possibly being TRBD1 or TRBD2 (5 bases each). The CDR3 contains 14 residues. Trimming cost V 2 bases and J 4 bases, with 10 bases left between them. CDR1 and CDR2 from the germline V gene are MNHEY and SVGEGT. CDR3 loop: CASSYTQGADTQYF. CDR3 sequence (DNA): TGTGCCAGCAGTTACACCCAGGGAGCAGATACGCAGTATTTT.

The chain couples TRBV4-2 to TRBJ2-5, with 10 bases matching TRBD2. Germline trimming cut 1 base from V and 3 bases from J; bases unmatched to any gene: 8. The CDR3 sequence is 17 residues long. Per germline, CDR1 LGHNA and CDR2 YNFKEQ. CDR3 in amino acids: CASSQVSGTSGEETQYF. The CDR3 DNA is TGTGCCAGCAGCCAAGTGTCAGGCACTAGCGGGGAAGAGACCCAGTACTTC.

The chain recombines TRBV7-9 with TRBJ2-7; tentatively, D is TRBD2 (5 bases). Trimming removed 5 bases from V and 1 base from J, with 9 bases in between. The CDR3 extends over 13 amino acids. Germline assignment: CDR1 SEHNR and CDR2 FQNEAQ (reference sequence). As DNA, the CDR3 is TGTGCCAGCAGCATAGGACTGTCCTACGAGCAGTACTTC. It translates to CASSIGLSYEQYF.

The chain links TRBV27 to TRBJ1-2, with D perhaps TRBD1 (6 bases). The CDR3 extends over 13 amino acids. In germline, CDR1 is MNHEY, CDR2 SMNVEV (reference sequence). The V end was cut by 7 bases, the J end by 8 bases, with 17 bases between. The CDR3 coding sequence is TGTGCCAGCAAGGAACAGGGTCGAGGGGGCTACACCTTC. The encoded protein is CASKEQGRGGYTF.

The chain uses TRBV5-4 and TRBJ2-3; 13 bases line up with TRBD2. Germline-derived CDR1 and CDR2 are SGHNT and YYREEE (reference sequence). The CDR3 totals 18 residues. The V segment lost 0 bases and the J segment 4 bases; nucleotides outside the gene matches: 8. CDR3 in DNA: TGTGCCAGCAGCTTGGTGACTAGCGGGGGGTTCATGCCAGATACGCAGTATTTT. Translation: CASSLVTSGGFMPDTQYF.

This clonotype was seen repeatedly, ten times or more. V usage is TRBV12-3 or TRBV12-4 and J usage is TRBJ1-5; D is unclear. This CDR3 contains 13 residues. V dropped 6 bases and J dropped 0 bases, with 6 bases sitting between them. CDR3 bases: TGTGCCAGCAGGAGGGATAGCAATCAGCCCCAGCATTTT. Translated: CASRRDSNQPQHF.

This clonotype was recorded a few times. V usage is TRBV6-4 and J usage is TRBJ2-1, with TRBD2 as a possible D gene (7 bases). The germline V and J ends were trimmed by 6 bases and 3 bases, with 18 bases remaining between them. The CDR3 covers 16 residues. Germline loops: CDR1 MRHNA, CDR2 SNTAGT. The CDR3 nucleotides read TGTGCCAGCAGCGCCCGAGGGGGGGCCGGCTACAATGAGCAGTTCTTC. It specifies CASSARGGAGYNEQFF.

This clonotype was counted at least ten times. This chain joins TRBV12-3 or TRBV12-4 and TRBJ1-2; D unclear. The ends were cut back, 6 bases at V and 0 bases at J, with 11 bases in the middle. This CDR3 has 14 residues. For the CDR3, the DNA is TGTGCCAGCAGGTCAGGTGGCGCTAACTATGGCTACACCTTC. Translated, it gives CASRSGGANYGYTF.

This clonotype was counted only a few times. The chain links TRBV6-1 to TRBJ2-5; possibly TRBD2 for D (6 bases). CDR1 and CDR2 (germline): MNHNS, SASEGT. The CDR3 runs 15 residues. V lost 7 bases, J lost 3 bases, and 18 bases lay in between. This chain's CDR3 is CASTFEGLIKETQYF. The CDR3 nucleotides are TGTGCCAGCACCTTTGAGGGACTCATAAAAGAGACCCAGTACTTC.

This clonotype showed up many times. The rearrangement links TRBV7-9 to TRBJ1-6; D uncertain. Germline assignment: CDR1 SEHNR and CDR2 FQNEAQ (reference sequence). V was clipped by 8 bases and J by 10 bases, with 12 bases between them. The CDR3 extends over 12 amino acids. For the CDR3, the DNA is TGTGCCAGCGGGGAGGGCACCTCACCCCTCCACTTT. Translated, it gives CASGEGTSPLHF.